The 3 T cell receptor beta chains reported below all come from one sample, sequenced in a study of control samples from healthy donors and cancer patients. Measured with immunoSEQ multiplex PCR; TCRdb has only the in-frame clones, and not every one. The table has over 60,000 clones, 65% to 90% seen once. The specimen was blood. These TCRs come from a man in his forties or fifties in good health.

This chain joins TRBV24-1 and TRBJ2-3; D is perhaps TRBD2 (6 bases). The CDR3 is 17 amino acids. Between the trimmed V and J ends, which lost 0 bases and 1 base, there was a span of 13 bases. Germline V CDR1 and CDR2: KGHDR, SFDVKD. The chain's CDR3 is CATSDLGGKEGTDTQYF. Written as DNA, the CDR3 is TGTGCCACCAGTGATTTGGGGGGGAAGGAGGGCACAGATACGCAGTATTTT.

The genes are TRBV30 and TRBJ1-4; 7 nucleotides line up with TRBD1. With 0 bases clipped from V and 12 bases from J, the junction kept 13 bases outside the gene matches. The CDR3 length is 15 residues. Looked up from germline, CDR1 is GTSNPN and CDR2 is SVGIG (reference sequence). The CDR3 region has the DNA TGTGCCTGGAGTGTATCGCGACAGGGCAGAGGGGAACTGTTTTTT. It codes for CAWSVSRQGRGELFF. Complete variable domain (other parts from reference TRBV30 and TRBJ1-4): SQTIHQWPATLVQPVGSPLSLECTVEGTSNPNLYWYRQAAGRGLQLLFYSVGIGQISSEVPQNLSASRPQDRQFILSSKKLLLSDSGFYLCAWSVSRQGRGELFFGSGTQLSVL.

The J gene is TRBJ1-2, the V gene TRBV13; possibly TRBD1 for D (6 bases). The CDR3 length is 13 residues. Trimming shortened V by 8 bases and J by 4 bases, and 14 bases separated the two germline ends. Germline V gene data show CDR1 as PRHDT and CDR2 as FYEKMQ (reference sequence). The CDR3 loop is CASPVGGCYGYTF. For the CDR3, the DNA is TGTGCCAGCCCCGTGGGGGGCTGCTATGGCTACACCTTC.